This note documents a single T cell receptor (beta chain) sequence. The record originates from a study of Tregs in tolerant kidney transplant recipients. V lost 5 bases to trimming and J lost 1 base, with 17 bases between them. The germline V gene encodes CDR1 SGHTA and CDR2 FQGNSA. The CDR3 extends over 16 amino acids. Libraries were prepared by immunoSEQ multiplex PCR; TCRdb keeps only in-frame clonotypes and omits some of them. Here the sample spans fewer than 100,000 clones, over 85% being singletons. The source of this sequence is a human donor who received a combined kidney and bone marrow transplant. Sequenced here: CD4+ T cells from blood, sampled before the transplant. This chain uses TRBV7-2 with TRBJ1-2, with D maybe TRBD1 (6 bases). CDR3 sequence: CASSLGGGSLNYGYTF. CDR3 DNA: TGTGCCAGCAGCCTAGGGGGGGGGTCCCTTAACTATGGCTACACCTTC.